Included here is one T cell receptor (beta chain) sequence, with context. The junction does not match germline at one end; this may be a read error. CDR3 length: 12 amino acids. CDR1 and CDR2 from the germline V gene are DFQATT and SNEGSKA (reference sequence). The sample is drawn from a study of T cells in Graves' hyperthyroidism and ophthalmopathy. Researchers took RNA transcripts and amplified the TCR beta CDR3 regions from them. HTBI primers drove first-round RT-PCR of the TCR CDR3. Using its own MiXCR run on the multiplex PCR reads, TCRdb lists one record per CDR3 protein. The sample lists approximately 600,000 distinct CDR3 sequences; more than 20% were seen once.

The source is a man aged 25-40 years with Graves' ophthalmopathy. The sample taken for sequencing was blood. This rearrangement joins TRBV20-1 to TRBJ1-3, with TRBD1 as a possible D gene (5 bases). In DNA form, the CDR3 reads TGCAGTGCTAGGGGACCGGGAACCACCATATATTTT. Translated, it gives CSARGPGTTIYF.